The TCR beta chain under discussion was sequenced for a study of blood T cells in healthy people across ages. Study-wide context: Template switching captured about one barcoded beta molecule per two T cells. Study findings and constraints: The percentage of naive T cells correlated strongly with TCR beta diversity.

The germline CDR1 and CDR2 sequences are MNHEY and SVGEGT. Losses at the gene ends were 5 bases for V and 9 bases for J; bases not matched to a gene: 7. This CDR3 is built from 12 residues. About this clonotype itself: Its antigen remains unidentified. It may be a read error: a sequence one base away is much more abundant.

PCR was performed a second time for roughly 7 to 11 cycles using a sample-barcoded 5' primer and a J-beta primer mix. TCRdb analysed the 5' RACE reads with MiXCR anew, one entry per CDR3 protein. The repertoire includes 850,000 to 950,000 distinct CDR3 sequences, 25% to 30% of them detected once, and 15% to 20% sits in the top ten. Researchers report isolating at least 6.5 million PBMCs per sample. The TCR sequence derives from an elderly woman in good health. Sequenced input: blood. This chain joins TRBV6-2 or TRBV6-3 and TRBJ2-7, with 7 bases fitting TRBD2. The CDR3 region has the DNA TGTGCCAGCAGTCCCGGACTAGTTGGGCAGTACTTC. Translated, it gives CASSPGLVGQYF.